This T cell receptor beta chain comes out of a study of CD8 T cells in ankylosing spondylitis. Study results and limitations: Blood of patients with ankylosing spondylitis appeared to be characterized by a TCR beta motif of 8 or 9 highly homologous variants. Disease-linked clones were reportedly significantly enriched in matched ankylosing spondylitis synovial fluid. Some motif variants were previously reported in reactive arthritis synovial fluid and blood.

Quantitative 5'-RACE with molecular barcodes produced the TCR beta libraries. TCRdb re-called the 5' RACE reads through MiXCR, storing one row per CDR3 protein. The sample records roughly 350,000 distinct CDR3 sequences, less than 10% being singletons. This clonotype was counted only a few times. Its cognate antigen is unknown. CDR1 MNHNS and CDR2 SASEGT come from the germline V gene. V was cut by 5 bases and J by 3 bases, with 17 bases left in between. This CDR3 comprises 15 residues. The chain carries TRBV6-1 and TRBJ2-7; D gene ambiguous. Sequencing was done on a sample of blood, either unsorted or a sorted T cell fraction (not recorded which). The clonotype originates from a male donor with ankylosing spondylitis. The CDR3 sequence: CASSTLGHRLYEQYF. DNA of the CDR3: TGTGCCAGCAGTACCCTCGGCCACCGCCTCTACGAGCAGTACTTC.